This T cell receptor (beta chain) was captured by sequencing in a study of technical replicates of blood from several donors (dated by TCRdb to 2015 to 2018). The CDR3 sequence holds 14 residues, the cysteine and phenylalanine included. Kept here is only the CDR3 DNA, which spans 42 bases and is read in frame from base 1. V is reduced by 8 bases and J by 8 bases, leaving a spacing of 21 bases between them. According to the germline V gene, CDR1 reads MNHEY and CDR2 reads SVGAGI. On this clone itself: Its antigen is currently not known. Nothing much larger sits one base from this clone, and base qualities are not available.

Libraries were built with the immunoSEQ multiplex PCR assay. TCRdb stores this immuneACCESS table with in-frame sequences only. Part of the clones is absent; in the studies checked, under half of the shortfall reflects unresolved V genes, and no reason is known for the rest. The sample has tens of thousands of clones on record, approximately 98% of them singletons. The ten largest make up roughly 0.2% of the sample. The chain was built from TRBV6-5 and TRBJ1-1; a tentative D match to TRBD1 spans 5 bases. The source material was T cells isolated from PBMCs. This receptor was obtained from a human donor in good health. The nucleotide sequence is TGTGCCAGCGGGTCGCAGGGCGAAAGACTCGAAGCTTTCTTT. Translated, it reads CASGSQGERLEAFF.